This TCR beta chain emerged from a study of regulatory T cells in long-lasting Graves disease. Both iRepertoire HTBI primers and Arm-PCR of CDR3 regions were used to build the TCR beta libraries. TCRdb processed the multiplex PCR reads anew with MiXCR; each CDR3 protein has one entry. The sample holds around 340,000 distinct CDR3 sequences, around 20% seen once. CDR3 size: 15 residues. V trimming: 3 bases; J trimming: 5 bases; junction bases outside the gene matches: 7. Per germline, CDR1 SGHRS and CDR2 YFSETQ. Time point given: persistent/refractory GD, antithyroid drugs over 5 years with positive TRAb. The TCR library used RNA extracted from PBMCs.

The chain has TRBV5-1 and TRBJ2-2; 7 nucleotides match TRBD1. Here the sequenced sample was peripheral blood mononuclear cells (PBMCs), taken when the disease was refractory, from a patient treated with antithyroid drugs. The sequence came from a female donor with Graves disease. The CDR3 sequence is CASSSRQGRTGELFF. The CDR3 nucleotides are TGCGCCAGCAGCTCCCGACAGGGAAGGACCGGGGAGCTGTTTTTT.